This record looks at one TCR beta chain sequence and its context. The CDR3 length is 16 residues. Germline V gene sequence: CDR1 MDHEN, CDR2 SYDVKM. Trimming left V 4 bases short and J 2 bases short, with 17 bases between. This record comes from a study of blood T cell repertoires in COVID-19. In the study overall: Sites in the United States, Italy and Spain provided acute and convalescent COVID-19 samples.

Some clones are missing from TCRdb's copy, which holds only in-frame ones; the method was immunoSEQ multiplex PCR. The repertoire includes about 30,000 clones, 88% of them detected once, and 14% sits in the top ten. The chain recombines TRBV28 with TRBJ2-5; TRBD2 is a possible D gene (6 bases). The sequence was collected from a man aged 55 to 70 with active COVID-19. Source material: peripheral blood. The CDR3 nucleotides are TGTGCCAGCAGTTCATTACGGGGGATTGAGCAAGAGACCCAGTACTTC. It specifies CASSSLRGIEQETQYF.